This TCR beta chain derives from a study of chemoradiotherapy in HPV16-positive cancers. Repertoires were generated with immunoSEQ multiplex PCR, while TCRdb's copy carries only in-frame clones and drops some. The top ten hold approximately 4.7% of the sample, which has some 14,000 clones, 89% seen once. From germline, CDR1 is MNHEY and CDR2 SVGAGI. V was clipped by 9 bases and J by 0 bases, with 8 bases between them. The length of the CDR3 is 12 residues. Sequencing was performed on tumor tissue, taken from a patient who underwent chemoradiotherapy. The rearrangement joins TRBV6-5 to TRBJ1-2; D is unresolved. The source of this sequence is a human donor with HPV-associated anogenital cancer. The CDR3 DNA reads TGTGCCAGTACGGATGCTAACTATGGCTACACCTTC. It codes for CASTDANYGYTF.